What follows is one T cell receptor beta chain and its context. Its matching antigen is unknown. The data were taken from a study of OX40 agonist ivuxolimab in advanced cancers. The CDR3 runs 14 residues. With 5 bases removed from V and 4 bases from J, the gap between germline ends came to 12 bases. Germline V gene data show CDR1 as MNHNY and CDR2 as SVGAGI (reference sequence). The study's findings and limits: No antigen was identified for the clonally expanded peripheral T cells. Both CD4+ and CD8+ T cell populations in blood had undergone clonal expansion by week 6 at 0.1 to 3.0 mg/kg. Among patients with partial responses at 0.1-3.0 mg/kg, clonal expansion was among the lowest.

TCRdb's copy holds only in-frame clones and misses some; the assay was immunoSEQ multiplex PCR. Of roughly 70,000 clones listed, roughly 80% are singletons. This TCR came from an adult with an advanced solid tumor such as melanoma, head and neck, liver or kidney cancer. This material consisted of CD4+ or CD8+ T cells sorted from blood, taken in a trial of the OX40 agonist ivuxolimab. V is TRBV6-6 and J is TRBJ1-3; possible D gene TRBD1, 6 bases. The CDR3 region is CASSLRGGGNTIYF. The CDR3 DNA reads as TGTGCCAGCAGTCTCAGGGGAGGCGGAAACACCATATATTTT.